This T cell receptor beta chain derives from a study of blood T cell repertoires in COVID-19. The wider study: Acute and convalescent COVID-19 specimens originated in the United States, Italy and Spain. T cells, B-cell-depleted T cells, or PBMCs supplied cDNA or gDNA.

This CDR3 spans 14 amino acids. The germline CDR1 and CDR2 sequences are SGHDT and YYEEEE. Deletions cut 4 bases from V and 8 bases from J, with 16 bases between. Sequenced by immunoSEQ multiplex PCR; TCRdb stores in-frame clones only, minus some. The sample lists a few hundred thousand clones; about 82% were seen once. The clonotype originates from a man older than 75 with acute or convalescent COVID-19. The chain combines TRBV5-6 with TRBJ2-1; D not resolved. The sequenced sample consisted of peripheral blood. The CDR3 DNA is TGTGCCAGCAGCCCCCAATCCCTGGCCTATGAGCAGTTCTTC. It yields the protein CASSPQSLAYEQFF. Combining the CDR3 with reference TRBV5-6 and TRBJ2-1 gives the whole variable domain DAGVTQSPTHLIKTRGQQVTLRCSPKSGHDTVSWYQQALGQGPQFIFQYYEEEERQRGNFPDRFSGHQFPNYSSELNVNALLLGDSALYLCASSPQSLAYEQFFGPGTRLTVL.